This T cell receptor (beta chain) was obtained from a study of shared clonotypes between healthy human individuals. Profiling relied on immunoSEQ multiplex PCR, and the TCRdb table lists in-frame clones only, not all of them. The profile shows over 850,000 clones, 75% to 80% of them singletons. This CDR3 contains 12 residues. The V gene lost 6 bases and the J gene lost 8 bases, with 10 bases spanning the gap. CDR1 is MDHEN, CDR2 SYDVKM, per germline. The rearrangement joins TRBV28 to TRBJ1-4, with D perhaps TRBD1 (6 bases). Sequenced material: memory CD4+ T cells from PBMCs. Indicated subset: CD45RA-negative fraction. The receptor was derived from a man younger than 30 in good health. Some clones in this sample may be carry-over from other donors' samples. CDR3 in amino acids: CASRSGAEKLFF. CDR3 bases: TGTGCCAGCAGATCGGGGGCCGAAAAACTGTTTTTT.